This entry describes one T cell receptor beta chain. Antigen unknown. The data were taken from a study of siplizumab effects on memory and regulatory T cells. The study, taken as a whole, reports: The drug siplizumab significantly decreased the alloreactive sequences that could be traced to unstimulated CD4+ memory cells.

With V trimmed by 5 bases and J by 0 bases, 11 bases remained unmatched. The CDR3 contains 18 residues. The germline gives CDR1 MDHEN, CDR2 SYDVKM. Using immunoSEQ multiplex PCR, the repertoire was profiled, and TCRdb retains in-frame clones only, with some absent. Among 50,000 to 70,000 clones listed, around 96% were seen once. The specimen was naive CD8+ T cells sorted from blood. The rearrangement uses TRBV28 and TRBJ1-2, with 11 bases matching TRBD1. This clonotype was sampled from a human donor in good health. The CDR3 DNA is TGTGCCAGCAGTCCAGGACAGGGGGCCATGTTAGCTAACTATGGCTACACCTTC. Amino acid sequence: CASSPGQGAMLANYGYTF.